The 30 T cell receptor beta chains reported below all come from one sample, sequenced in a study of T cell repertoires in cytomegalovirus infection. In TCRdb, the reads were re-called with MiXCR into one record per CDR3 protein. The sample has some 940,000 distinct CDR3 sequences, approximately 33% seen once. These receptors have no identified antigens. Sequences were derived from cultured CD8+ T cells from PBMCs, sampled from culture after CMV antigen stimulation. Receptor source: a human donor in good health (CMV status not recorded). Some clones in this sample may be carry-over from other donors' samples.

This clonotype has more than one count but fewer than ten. CDR3 bases: TGCAGTGCTAGAGATTACGGGGGTCTGAACACTGAAGCTTTCTTT. It encodes CSARDYGGLNTEAFF. This chain links TRBV20-1 with TRBJ1-1; D might be TRBD1 (5 bases). In germline, CDR1 is DFQATT, CDR2 SNEGSKA (reference sequence). Trimming shortened V by 0 bases and J by 0 bases, and 11 bases separated the two germline ends. The CDR3 is 15 amino acids.

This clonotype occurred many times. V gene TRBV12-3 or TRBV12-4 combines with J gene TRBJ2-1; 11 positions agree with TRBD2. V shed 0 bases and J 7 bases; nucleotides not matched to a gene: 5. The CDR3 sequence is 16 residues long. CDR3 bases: TGTGCCAGCAGTTTAGCGAAGATAGCGGGGGGGAATGAGCAGTTCTTC. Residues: CASSLAKIAGGNEQFF.

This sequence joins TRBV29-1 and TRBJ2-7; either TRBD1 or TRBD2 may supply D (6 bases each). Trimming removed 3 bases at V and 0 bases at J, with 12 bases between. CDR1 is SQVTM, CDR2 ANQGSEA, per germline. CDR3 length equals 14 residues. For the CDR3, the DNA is TGCAGCGTTGACCCGGGGGCGGACTCCTACGAGCAGTACTTC. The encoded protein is CSVDPGADSYEQYF.

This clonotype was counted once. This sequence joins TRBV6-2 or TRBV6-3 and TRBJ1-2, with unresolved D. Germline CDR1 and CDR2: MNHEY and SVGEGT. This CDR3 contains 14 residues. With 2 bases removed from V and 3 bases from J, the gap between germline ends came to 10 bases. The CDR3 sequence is CASSYDWSDYGYTF. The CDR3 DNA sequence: TGTGCCAGCAGTTACGACTGGTCCGACTATGGCTACACCTTC.

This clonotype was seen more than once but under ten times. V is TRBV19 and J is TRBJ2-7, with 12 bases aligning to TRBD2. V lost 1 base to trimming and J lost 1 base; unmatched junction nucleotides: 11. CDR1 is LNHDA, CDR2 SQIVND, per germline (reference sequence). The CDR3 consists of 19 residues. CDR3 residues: CASSIGLAGDLMGSYEQYF. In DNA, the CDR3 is TGTGCCAGTAGTATAGGACTAGCGGGGGACCTCATGGGGTCCTACGAGCAGTACTTC.

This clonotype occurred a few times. DNA of the CDR3: TGTGCCACGAGCGGGGTCTCTACCTACGAGCAGTACTTC. It codes for CATSGVSTYEQYF. The chain recombines TRBV12-3 or TRBV12-4 with TRBJ2-7; 7 nucleotides align to TRBD2. CDR3 length: 13 amino acids. With V trimmed by 10 bases and J by 2 bases, 8 bases remained unmatched.

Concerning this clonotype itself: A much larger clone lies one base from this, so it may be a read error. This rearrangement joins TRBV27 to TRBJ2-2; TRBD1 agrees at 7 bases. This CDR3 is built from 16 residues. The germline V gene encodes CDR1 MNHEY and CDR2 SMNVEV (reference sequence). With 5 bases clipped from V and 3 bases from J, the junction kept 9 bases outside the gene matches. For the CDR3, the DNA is TGTGCCAGCAGTCCCCCCCGGACAGGCTACACCGGGGAGCTGTTTTTT. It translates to CASSPPRTGYTGELFF.

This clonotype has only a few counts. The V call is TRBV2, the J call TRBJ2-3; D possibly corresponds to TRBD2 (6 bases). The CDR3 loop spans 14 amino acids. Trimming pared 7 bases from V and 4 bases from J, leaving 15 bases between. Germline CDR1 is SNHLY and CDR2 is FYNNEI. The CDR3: CASNFREVPDTQYF. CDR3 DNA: TGTGCCAGCAATTTCAGGGAGGTCCCAGATACGCAGTATTTT.

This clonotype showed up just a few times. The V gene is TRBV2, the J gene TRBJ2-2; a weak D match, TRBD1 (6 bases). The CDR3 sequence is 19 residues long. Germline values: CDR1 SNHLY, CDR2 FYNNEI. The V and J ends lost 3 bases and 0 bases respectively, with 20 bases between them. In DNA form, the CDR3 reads TGTGCCAGCAGTGAGCCTCTCCAAACAGGGCCGGCGAACACCGGGGAGCTGTTTTTT. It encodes CASSEPLQTGPANTGELFF.

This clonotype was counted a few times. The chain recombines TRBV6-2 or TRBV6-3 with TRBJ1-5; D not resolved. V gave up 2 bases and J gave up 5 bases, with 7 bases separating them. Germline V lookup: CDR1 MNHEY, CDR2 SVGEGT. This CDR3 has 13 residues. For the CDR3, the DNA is TGTGCCAGCAGTTACCGGAGCTATCAGCCCCAGCATTTT. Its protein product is CASSYRSYQPQHF.

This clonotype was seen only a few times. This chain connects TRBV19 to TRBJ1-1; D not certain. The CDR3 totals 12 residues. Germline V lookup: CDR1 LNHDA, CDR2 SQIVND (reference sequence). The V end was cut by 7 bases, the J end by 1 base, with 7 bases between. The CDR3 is CASKWTNTEAFF. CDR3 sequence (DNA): TGTGCCAGTAAATGGACGAACACTGAAGCTTTCTTT.

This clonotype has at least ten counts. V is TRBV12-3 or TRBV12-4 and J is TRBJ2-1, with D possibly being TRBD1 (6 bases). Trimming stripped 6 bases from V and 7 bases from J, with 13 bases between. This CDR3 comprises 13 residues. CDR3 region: CASSWGPKNEQFF. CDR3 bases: TGTGCCAGCAGCTGGGGGCCCAAGAATGAGCAGTTCTTC.

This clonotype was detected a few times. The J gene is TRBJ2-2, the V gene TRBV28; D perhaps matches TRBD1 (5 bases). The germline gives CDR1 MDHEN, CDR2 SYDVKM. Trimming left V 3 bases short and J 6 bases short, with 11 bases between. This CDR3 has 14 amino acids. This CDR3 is CASSFGQGPGELFF. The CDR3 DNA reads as TGTGCCAGCAGTTTTGGTCAGGGTCCCGGGGAGCTGTTTTTT.

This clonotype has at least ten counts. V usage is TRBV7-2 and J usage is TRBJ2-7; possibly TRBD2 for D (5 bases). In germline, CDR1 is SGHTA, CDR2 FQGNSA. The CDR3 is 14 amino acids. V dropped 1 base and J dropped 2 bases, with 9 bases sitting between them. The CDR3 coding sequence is TGTGCCAGCAGCTTAGAGGGAGCGACCTACGAGCAGTACTTC. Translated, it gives CASSLEGATYEQYF.

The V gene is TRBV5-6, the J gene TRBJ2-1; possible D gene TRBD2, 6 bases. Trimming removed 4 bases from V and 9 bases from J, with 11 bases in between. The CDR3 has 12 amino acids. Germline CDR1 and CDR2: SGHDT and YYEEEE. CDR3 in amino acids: CASSATSGEQFF. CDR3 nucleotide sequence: TGTGCCAGCAGCGCGACTAGTGGTGAGCAGTTCTTC.

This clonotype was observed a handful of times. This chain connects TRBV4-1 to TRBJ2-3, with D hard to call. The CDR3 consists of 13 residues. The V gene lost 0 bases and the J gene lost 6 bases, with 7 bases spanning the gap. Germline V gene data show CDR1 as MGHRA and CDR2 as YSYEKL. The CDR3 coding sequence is TGCGCCAGCAGCCAAGATCGGTGGGATACGCAGTATTTT. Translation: CASSQDRWDTQYF.

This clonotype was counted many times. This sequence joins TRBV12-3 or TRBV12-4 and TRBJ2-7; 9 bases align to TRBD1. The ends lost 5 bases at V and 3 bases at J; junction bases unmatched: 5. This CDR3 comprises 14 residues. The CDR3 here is CASSPGGQGYEQYV. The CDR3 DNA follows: TGTGCCAGCAGTCCGGGGGGACAGGGCTACGAGCAGTACGTC.

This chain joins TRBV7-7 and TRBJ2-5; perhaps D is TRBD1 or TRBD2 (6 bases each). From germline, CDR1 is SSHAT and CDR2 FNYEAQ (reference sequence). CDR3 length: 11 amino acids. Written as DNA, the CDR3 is TGTGCTTTGGGGGGCCGAGAGACCCAGTACTTC. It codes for CALGGRETQYF.

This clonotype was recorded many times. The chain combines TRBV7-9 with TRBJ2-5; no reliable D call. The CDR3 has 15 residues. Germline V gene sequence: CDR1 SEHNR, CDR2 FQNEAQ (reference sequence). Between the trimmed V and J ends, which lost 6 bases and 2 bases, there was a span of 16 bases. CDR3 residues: CASSYESRGQETQYF. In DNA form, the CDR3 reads TGTGCCAGCAGTTACGAGAGTCGCGGACAAGAGACCCAGTACTTC.

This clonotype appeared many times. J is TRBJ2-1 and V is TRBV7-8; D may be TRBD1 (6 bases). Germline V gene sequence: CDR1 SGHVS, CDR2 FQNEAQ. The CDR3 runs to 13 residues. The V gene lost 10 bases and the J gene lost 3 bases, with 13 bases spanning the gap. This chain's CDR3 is CATGGRGYNEQFF. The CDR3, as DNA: TGTGCCACTGGGGGCAGGGGCTACAATGAGCAGTTCTTC.

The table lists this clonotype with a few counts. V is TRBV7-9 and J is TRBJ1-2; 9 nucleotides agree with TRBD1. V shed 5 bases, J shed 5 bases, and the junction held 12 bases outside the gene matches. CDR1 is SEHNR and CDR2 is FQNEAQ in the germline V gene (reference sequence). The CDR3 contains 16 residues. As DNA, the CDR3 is TGTGCCAGCAGCATTACGCCTACAGGGGGCTTGTATGGCTACACCTTC. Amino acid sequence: CASSITPTGGLYGYTF.

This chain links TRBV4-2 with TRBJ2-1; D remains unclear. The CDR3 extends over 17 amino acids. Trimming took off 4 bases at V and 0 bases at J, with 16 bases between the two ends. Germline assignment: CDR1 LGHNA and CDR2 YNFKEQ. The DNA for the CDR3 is TGTGCCAGCAGCCCCCCGGCAGGCCCCCGCTCCTACAATGAGCAGTTCTTC. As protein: CASSPPAGPRSYNEQFF.

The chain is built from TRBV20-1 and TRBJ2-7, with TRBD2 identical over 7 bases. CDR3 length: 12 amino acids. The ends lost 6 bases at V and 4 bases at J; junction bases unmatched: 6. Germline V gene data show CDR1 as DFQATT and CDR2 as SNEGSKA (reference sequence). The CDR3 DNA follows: TGCAGTGCAACCACGGGGGGTTACGAGCAGTACTTC. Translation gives CSATTGGYEQYF.

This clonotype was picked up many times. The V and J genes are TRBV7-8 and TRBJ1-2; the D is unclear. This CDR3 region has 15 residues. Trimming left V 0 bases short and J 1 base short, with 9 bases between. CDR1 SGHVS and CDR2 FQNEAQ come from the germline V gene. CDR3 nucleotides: TGTGCCAGCAGCTTAGCGTCACAGTTTAACTATGGCTACACCTTC. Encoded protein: CASSLASQFNYGYTF.

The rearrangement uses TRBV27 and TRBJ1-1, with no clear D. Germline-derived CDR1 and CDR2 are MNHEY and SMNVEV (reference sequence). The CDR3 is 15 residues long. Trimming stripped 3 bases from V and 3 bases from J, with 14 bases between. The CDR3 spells CASSFARRVDTEAFF. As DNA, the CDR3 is TGTGCCAGCAGTTTCGCCAGAAGGGTTGACACTGAAGCTTTCTTT.

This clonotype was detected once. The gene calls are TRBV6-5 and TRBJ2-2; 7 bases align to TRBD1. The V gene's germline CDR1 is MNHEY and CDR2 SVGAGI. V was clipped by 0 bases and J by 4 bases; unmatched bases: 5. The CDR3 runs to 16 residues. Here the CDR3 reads CASSYSDRTGTGELFF. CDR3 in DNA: TGTGCCAGCAGTTACTCGGACAGGACCGGCACCGGGGAGCTGTTTTTT.

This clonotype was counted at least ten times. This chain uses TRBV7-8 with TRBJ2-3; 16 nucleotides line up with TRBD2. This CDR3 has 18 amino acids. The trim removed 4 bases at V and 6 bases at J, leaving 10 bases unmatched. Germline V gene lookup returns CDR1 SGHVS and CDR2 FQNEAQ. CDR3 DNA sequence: TGTGCCAGCAGCTCCTTCCCGGGACTAGCGGGGGGGGAGGATACGCAGTATTTT. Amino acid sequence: CASSSFPGLAGGEDTQYF.

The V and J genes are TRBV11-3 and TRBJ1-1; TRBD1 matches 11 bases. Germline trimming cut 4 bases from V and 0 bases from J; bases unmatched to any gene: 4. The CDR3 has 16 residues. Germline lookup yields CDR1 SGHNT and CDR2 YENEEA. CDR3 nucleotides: TGTGCCAGCAGCTCCGGGACAGGGGGGATGAACACTGAAGCTTTCTTT. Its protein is CASSSGTGGMNTEAFF.

The CDR3 region is CASSLQVPRGDEQYF. As DNA, the CDR3 is TGTGCCAGCAGTCTCCAGGTTCCTCGGGGCGACGAGCAGTACTTC. The genes are TRBV28 and TRBJ2-7, with D perhaps being TRBD1 or TRBD2 (5 bases each). Germline V gene sequence: CDR1 MDHEN, CDR2 SYDVKM. The CDR3 runs to 15 residues. V shed 5 bases and J shed 5 bases, with 19 bases lying between them.

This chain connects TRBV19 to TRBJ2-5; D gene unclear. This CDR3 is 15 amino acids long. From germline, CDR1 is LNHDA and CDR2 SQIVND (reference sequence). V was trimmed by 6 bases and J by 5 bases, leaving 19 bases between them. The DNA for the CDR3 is TGTGCCAGTAGCCCAGCCCTCCGGGCGTGGGAGACCCAGTACTTC. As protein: CASSPALRAWETQYF.